The 2 T cell receptor beta chains in this list originate from one sample, sequenced in a study of immune evolution from preneoplasia to lung adenocarcinoma. Profiling relied on immunoSEQ multiplex PCR, and the TCRdb table lists in-frame clones only, not all of them. Among fewer than 9,500 clones listed, just under 85% were seen once. The sample taken for sequencing was FFPE invasive lung adenocarcinoma tissue. Receptors were obtained from a person aged 50-75 years with lung adenocarcinoma.

The genes are TRBV4-2 and TRBJ1-1, with D perhaps matching TRBD1 (5 bases). The CDR3 runs 15 residues. From germline, CDR1 is LGHNA and CDR2 YNFKEQ. Trimming pared 3 bases from V and 4 bases from J, leaving 15 bases between. The CDR3 DNA reads TGTGCCAGCAGCCAGCGTGGGGGAGAGGGCACTGAAGCTTTCTTT. Translated: CASSQRGGEGTEAFF.

The genes are TRBV28 and TRBJ2-5; D might be TRBD2 (6 bases). Trimming removed 7 bases at V and 5 bases at J, with 20 bases between. Germline loops: CDR1 MDHEN, CDR2 SYDVKM. This CDR3 region has 15 residues. This CDR3 is CASTPPGLVGETQYF. In nucleotides, the CDR3 is TGTGCCAGCACCCCCCCGGGACTCGTCGGGGAGACCCAGTACTTC.